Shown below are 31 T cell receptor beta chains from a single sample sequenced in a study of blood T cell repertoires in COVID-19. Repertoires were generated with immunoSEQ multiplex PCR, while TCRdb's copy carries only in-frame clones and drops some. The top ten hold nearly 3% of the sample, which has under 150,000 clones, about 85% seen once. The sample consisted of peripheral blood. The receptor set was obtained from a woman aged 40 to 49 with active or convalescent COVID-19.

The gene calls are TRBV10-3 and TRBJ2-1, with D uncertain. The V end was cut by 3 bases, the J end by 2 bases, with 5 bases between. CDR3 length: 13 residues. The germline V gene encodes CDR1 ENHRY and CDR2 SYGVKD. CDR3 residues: CAISEHTYNEQFF. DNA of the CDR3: TGTGCCATCAGTGAACATACCTACAATGAGCAGTTCTTC.

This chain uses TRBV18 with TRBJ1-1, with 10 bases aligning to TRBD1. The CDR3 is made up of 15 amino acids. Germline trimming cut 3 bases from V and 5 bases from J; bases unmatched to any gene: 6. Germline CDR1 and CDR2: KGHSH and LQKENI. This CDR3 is CASSPGTGVFTEAFF. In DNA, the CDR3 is TGTGCCAGCTCACCCGGGACAGGGGTTTTTACTGAAGCTTTCTTT.

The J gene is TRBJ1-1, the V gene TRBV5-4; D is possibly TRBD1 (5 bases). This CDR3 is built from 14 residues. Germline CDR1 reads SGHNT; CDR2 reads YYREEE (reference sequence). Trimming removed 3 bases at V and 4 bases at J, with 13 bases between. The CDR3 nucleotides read TGTGCCAGCAGCTCCGGGGCGCGGGGCACTGAAGCTTTCTTT. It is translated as CASSSGARGTEAFF. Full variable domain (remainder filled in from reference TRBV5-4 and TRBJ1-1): ETGVTQSPTHLIKTRGQQVTLRCSSQSGHNTVSWYQQALGQGPQFIFQYYREEENGRGNFPPRFSGLQFPNYSSELNVNALELDDSALYLCASSSGARGTEAFFGQGTRLTVV.

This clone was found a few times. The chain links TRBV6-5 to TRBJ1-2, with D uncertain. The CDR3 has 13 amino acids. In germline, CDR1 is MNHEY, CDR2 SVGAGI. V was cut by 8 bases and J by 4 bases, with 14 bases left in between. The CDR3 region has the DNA TGTGCCAGCCGCGAGATCCTCTCCTATGGCTACACCTTC. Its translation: CASREILSYGYTF.

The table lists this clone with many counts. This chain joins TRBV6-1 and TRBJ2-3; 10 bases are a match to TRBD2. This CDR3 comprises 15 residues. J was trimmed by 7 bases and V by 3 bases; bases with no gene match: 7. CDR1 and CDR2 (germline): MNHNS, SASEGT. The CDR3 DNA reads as TGTGCCAGCAGTGAGCTAGCGGGGGAGGCGAATACGCAGTATTTT. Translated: CASSELAGEANTQYF.

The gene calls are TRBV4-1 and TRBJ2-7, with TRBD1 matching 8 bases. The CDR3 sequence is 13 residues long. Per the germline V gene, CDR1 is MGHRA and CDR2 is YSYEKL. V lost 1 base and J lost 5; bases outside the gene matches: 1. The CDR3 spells CASSQVTGDEQYF. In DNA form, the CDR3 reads TGCGCCAGCAGCCAAGTGACAGGGGACGAGCAGTACTTC.

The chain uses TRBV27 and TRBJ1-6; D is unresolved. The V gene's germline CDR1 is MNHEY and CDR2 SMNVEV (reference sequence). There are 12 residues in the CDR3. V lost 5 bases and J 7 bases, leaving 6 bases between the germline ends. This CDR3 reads CASSEANSPLHF. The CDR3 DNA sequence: TGTGCCAGCAGTGAAGCGAATTCACCCCTCCACTTT.

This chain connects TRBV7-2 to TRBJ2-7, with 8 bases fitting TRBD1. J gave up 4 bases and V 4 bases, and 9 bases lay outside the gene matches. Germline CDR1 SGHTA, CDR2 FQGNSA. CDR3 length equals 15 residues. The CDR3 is CASSSWTGTLYEQYF. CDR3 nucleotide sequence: TGTGCCAGCAGCTCCTGGACAGGGACCCTATACGAGCAGTACTTC.

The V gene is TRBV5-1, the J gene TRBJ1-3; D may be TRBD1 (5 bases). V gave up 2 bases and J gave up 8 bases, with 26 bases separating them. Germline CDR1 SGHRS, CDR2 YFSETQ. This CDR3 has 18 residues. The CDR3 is CASSFGFGQGDIEDTIYF. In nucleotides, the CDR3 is TGCGCCAGCAGCTTCGGTTTCGGGCAGGGTGATATTGAGGACACCATATATTTT.

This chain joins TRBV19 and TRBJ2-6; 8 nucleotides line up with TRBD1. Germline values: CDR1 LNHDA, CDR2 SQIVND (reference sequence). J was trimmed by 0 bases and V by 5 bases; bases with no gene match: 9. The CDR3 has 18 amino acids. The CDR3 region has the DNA TGTGCCAGTAGTGCCAGACAGGGGACGAGCTCTGGGGCCAACGTCCTGACTTTC. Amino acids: CASSARQGTSSGANVLTF.

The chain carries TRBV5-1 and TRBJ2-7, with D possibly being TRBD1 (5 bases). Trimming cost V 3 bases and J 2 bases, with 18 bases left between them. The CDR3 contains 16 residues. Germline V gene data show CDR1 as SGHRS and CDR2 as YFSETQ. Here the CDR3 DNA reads TGCGCCAGCAGCTCGCCCCAGGGAAGGTCTACCTACGAGCAGTACTTC. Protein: CASSSPQGRSTYEQYF.

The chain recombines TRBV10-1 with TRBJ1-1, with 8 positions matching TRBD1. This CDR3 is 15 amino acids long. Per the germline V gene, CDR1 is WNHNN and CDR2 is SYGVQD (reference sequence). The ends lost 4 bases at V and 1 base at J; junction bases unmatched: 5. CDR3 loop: CASSAAGGSNTEAFF. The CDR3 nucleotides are TGCGCCAGCAGTGCCGCAGGGGGCTCGAACACTGAAGCTTTCTTT.

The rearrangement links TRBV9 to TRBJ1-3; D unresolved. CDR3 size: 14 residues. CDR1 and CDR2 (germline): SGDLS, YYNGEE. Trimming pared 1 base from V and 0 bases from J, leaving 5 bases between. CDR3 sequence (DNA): TGTGCCAGCAGCGTACGGGGCTCTGGAAACACCATATATTTT. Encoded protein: CASSVRGSGNTIYF.

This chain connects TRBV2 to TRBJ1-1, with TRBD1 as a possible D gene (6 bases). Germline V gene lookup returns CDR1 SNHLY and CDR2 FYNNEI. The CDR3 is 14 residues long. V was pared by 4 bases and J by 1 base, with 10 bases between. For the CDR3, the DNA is TGTGCCAGCAGTGGTCGACAGGAGAACACTGAAGCTTTCTTT. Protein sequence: CASSGRQENTEAFF.

This CDR3 is CASSLGTSGVNEQFF. CDR3 bases: TGCGCCAGCAGCTTAGGGACTAGCGGGGTGAATGAGCAGTTCTTC. The genes are TRBV5-1 and TRBJ2-1; TRBD2 agrees at 13 bases. This CDR3 is built from 15 residues. V lost 2 bases, J lost 7 bases, and 3 bases stayed unmatched. Germline assignment: CDR1 SGHRS and CDR2 YFSETQ.

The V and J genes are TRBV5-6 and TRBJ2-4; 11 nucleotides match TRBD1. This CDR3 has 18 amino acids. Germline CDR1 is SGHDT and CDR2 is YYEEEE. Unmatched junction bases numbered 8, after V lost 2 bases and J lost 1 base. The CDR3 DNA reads TGTGCCAGCAGCTTATTCGGACAGGGGGCACACGCCAAAAACATTCAGTACTTC. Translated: CASSLFGQGAHAKNIQYF.

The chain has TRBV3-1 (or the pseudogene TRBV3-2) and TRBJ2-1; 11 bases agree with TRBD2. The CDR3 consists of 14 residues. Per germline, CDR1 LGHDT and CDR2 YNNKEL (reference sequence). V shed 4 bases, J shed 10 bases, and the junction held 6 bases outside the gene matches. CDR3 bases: TGTGCCAGCAGCCCGGGGGCTAGCGGGAGGGAGCAGTTCTTC. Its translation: CASSPGASGREQFF.

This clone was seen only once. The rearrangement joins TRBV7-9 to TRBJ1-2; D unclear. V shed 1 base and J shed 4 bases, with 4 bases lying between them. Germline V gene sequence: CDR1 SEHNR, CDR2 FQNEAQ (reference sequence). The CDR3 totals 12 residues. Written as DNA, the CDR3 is TGTGCCAGCAGCTTAGACGGCTATGGCTACACCTTC. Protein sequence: CASSLDGYGYTF. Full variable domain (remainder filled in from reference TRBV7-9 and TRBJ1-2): DTGVSQNPRHKITKRGQNVTFRCDPISEHNRLYWYRQTLGQGPEFLTYFQNEAQLEKSRLLSDRFSAERPKGSFSTLEIQRTEQGDSAMYLCASSLDGYGYTFGSGTRLTVV.

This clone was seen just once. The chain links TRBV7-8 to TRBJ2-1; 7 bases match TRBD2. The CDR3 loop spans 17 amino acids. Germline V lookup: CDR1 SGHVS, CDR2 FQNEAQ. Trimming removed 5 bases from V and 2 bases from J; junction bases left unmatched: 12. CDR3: CASSPTLADDTYNEQFF. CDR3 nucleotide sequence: TGTGCCAGCAGCCCCACCCTAGCGGACGATACCTACAATGAGCAGTTCTTC.

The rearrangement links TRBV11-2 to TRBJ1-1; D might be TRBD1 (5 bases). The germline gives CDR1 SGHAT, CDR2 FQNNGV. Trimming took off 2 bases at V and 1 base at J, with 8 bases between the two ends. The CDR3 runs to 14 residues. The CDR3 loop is CASSLWQGNTEAFF. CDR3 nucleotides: TGTGCCAGCAGCTTATGGCAGGGGAACACTGAAGCTTTCTTT.

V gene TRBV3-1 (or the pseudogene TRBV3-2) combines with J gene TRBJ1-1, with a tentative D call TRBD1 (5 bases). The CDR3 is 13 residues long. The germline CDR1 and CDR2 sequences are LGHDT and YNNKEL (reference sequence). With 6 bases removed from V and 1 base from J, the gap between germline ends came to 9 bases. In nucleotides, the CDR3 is TGTGCCAGCAGGATCCAGGGGAACACTGAAGCTTTCTTT. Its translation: CASRIQGNTEAFF.

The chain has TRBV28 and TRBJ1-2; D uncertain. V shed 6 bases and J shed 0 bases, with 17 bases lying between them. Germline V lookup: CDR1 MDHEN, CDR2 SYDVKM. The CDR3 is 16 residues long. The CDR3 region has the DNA TGTGCCAGCAGACCGAACCGGGGAGTAGCTAACTATGGCTACACCTTC. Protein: CASRPNRGVANYGYTF.

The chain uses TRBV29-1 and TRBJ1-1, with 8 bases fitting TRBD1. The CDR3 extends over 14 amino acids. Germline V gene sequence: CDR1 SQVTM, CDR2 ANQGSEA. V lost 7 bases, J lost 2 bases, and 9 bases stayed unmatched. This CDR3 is CSAGQGGYNTEAFF. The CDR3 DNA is TGCAGCGCTGGACAGGGAGGGTACAACACTGAAGCTTTCTTT.

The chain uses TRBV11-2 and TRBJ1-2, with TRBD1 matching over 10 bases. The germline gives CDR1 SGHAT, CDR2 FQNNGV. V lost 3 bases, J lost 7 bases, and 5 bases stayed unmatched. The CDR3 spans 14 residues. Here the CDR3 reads CASSFAGQGSGYTF. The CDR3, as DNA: TGTGCCAGCAGCTTTGCGGGACAGGGGTCTGGCTACACCTTC.

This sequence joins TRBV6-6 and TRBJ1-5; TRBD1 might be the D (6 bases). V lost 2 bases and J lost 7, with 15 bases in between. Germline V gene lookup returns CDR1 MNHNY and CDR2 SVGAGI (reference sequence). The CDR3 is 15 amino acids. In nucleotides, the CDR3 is TGTGCCAGCAGTTACCTACAGGGTGGGCGGCAGCCCCAGCATTTT. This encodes CASSYLQGGRQPQHF.

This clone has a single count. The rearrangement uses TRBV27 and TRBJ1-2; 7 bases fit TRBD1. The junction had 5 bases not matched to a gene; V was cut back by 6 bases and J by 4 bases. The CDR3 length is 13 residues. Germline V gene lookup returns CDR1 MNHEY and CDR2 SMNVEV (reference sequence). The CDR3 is CASREGGAYGYTF. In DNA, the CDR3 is TGTGCCAGCAGAGAAGGGGGCGCCTATGGCTACACCTTC.

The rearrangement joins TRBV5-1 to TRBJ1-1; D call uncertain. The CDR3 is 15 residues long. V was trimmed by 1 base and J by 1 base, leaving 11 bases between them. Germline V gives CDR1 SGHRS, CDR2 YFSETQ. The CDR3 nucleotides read TGCGCCAGCAGCTTGTTAGTTCCCACGAACACTGAAGCTTTCTTT. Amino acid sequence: CASSLLVPTNTEAFF.

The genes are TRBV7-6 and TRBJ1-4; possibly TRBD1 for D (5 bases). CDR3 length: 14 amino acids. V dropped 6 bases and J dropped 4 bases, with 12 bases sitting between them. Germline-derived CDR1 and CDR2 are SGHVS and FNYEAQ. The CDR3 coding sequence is TGTGCCAGCAGATCGACAGATCTTAATGAAAAACTGTTTTTT. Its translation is CASRSTDLNEKLFF.

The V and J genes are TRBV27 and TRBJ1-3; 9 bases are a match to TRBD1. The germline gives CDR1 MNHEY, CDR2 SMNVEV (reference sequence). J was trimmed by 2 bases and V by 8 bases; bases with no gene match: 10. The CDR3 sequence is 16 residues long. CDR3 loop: CASAPGQGQAGNTIYF. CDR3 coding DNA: TGTGCCAGCGCCCCCGGACAGGGGCAAGCTGGAAACACCATATATTTT.

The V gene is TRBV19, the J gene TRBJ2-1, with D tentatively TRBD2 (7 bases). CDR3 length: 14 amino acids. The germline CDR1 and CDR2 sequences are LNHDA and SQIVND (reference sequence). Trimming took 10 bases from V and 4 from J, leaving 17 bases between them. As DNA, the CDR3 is TGTGCCACTACCGGGGGGCTAGCGTACAATGAGCAGTTCTTC. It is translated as CATTGGLAYNEQFF.

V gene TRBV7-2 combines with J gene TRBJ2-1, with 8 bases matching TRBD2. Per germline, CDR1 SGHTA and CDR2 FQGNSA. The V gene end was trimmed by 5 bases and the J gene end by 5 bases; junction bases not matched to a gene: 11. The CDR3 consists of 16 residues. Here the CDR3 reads CASSTPLAGLNNEQFF. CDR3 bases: TGTGCCAGCAGCACACCTTTAGCGGGGCTTAACAATGAGCAGTTCTTC.